A selection of T cell receptor beta chains follows, all from one sample in a study of beta chain features in type 1 diabetes. Produced via immunoSEQ multiplex PCR; TCRdb's table is partial and in-frame only. In the table there are under 250,000 clones, roughly an eighth of which are singletons. Sequencing used naive CD4+ T cells from blood. These receptors were collected from a woman in her 40s in good health. Both conserved end residues are part of each CDR3. D genes are given only for firm matches. Size values are once, few and many counts, or a class for expanded clones, and some rows have none.

CASSVRDRGYDEQFF TGTGCCAGCAGCGTCCGGGACAGGGGGTACGATGAGCAGTTCTTC TRBJ2-1 TRBD1 few 15 TRBV9
CASSPRQVMNTEAFF TGTGCCAGCAGCCCACGACAGGTCATGAACACTGAAGCTTTCTTT TRBJ1-1 NA NA 15 TRBV7-9
CASSPTRIADGYTF TGCGCCAGCAGCCCAACTCGTATTGCTGATGGCTACACCTTC TRBJ1-2 NA NA 14 TRBV5-1
CASSLDFLNEQFF TGTGCCAGCAGCTTGGACTTCCTGAATGAGCAGTTCTTC TRBJ2-1 NA few 13 TRBV5-4
CASSYRGGGVYNEQFF TGTGCCAGCAGTTACCGGGGCGGGGGGGTTTACAATGAGCAGTTCTTC TRBJ2-1 TRBD2 NA 16 TRBV6-6
CASSPRGTQFANTGELFF TGTGCCAGCAGCCCAAGGGGCACACAGTTCGCGAACACCGGGGAGCTGTTTTTT TRBJ2-2 NA few 18 TRBV5-5
CASSRDSSGIYF TGTGCCAGCAGCCGTGATTCTTCGGGCATATATTTT TRBJ1-3 NA few 12 TRBV11-2
CASSPVARGGEQYF TGTGCCAGCAGCCCAGTCGCCCGGGGGGGGGAGCAGTACTTC TRBJ2-7 TRBD2 NA 14 TRBV9
CASSPLGQGGYGYTF TGTGCCAGCTCACCACTCGGACAGGGAGGCTATGGCTACACCTTC TRBJ1-2 TRBD1 NA 15 TRBV18
CASRGRGDGELFF TGTGCCAGCAGGGGCAGGGGGGACGGGGAGCTGTTTTTT TRBJ2-2 NA NA 13 TRBV6-1
CASSSRGYEQYF TGTGCCAGCAGTTCCCGAGGTTACGAGCAGTACTTC TRBJ2-7 NA NA 12 TRBV6-5
CATGGNGTDTQYF TGTGCCACGGGGGGGAATGGCACAGATACGCAGTATTTT TRBJ2-3 TRBD2 few 13 TRBV7-2
CASSWGQAYEQYF TGTGCCAGCAGCTGGGGACAGGCCTACGAGCAGTACTTC TRBJ2-7 TRBD1 few 13 TRBV5-6
CASSLARGQYYEQYF TGTGCCAGCAGCTTAGCGCGAGGACAATACTACGAGCAGTACTTC TRBJ2-7 NA NA 15 TRBV7-2
CASSYGRGKNIQYF TGTGCCAGCAGTTACGGCCGGGGTAAAAACATTCAGTACTTC TRBJ2-4 NA few 14 TRBV6-5
CAISEGTGLLNYGYTF TGTGCCATCAGTGAAGGGACAGGGCTACTGAACTATGGCTACACCTTC TRBJ1-2 TRBD1 few 16 TRBV10-3
CASRPSRTTNEQFF TGTGCCAGCAGGCCCTCCAGGACTACTAATGAGCAGTTCTTC TRBJ2-1 NA few 14 TRBV2
CASSLRPGETQYF TGTGCCAGCAGTTTAAGGCCCGGGGAGACCCAGTACTTC TRBJ2-5 NA NA 13 TRBV27
CASSFRSYNEQFF TGTGCCAGCAGCTTTCGCTCCTACAATGAGCAGTTCTTC TRBJ2-1 NA few 13 TRBV7-2
CASSLASGGTDTQYF TGTGCCAGCAGCCTCGCTAGCGGGGGAACAGATACGCAGTATTTT TRBJ2-3 TRBD2 few 15 TRBV4-2
CASSPRSGGADTQYF TGTGCCAGCAGCCCACGGAGCGGGGGTGCAGATACGCAGTATTTT TRBJ2-3 TRBD2 NA 15 TRBV7-2
CASSYNDRGLSPLHF TGTGCCAGCAGTTACAACGACAGGGGGCTCTCACCCCTCCACTTT TRBJ1-6 TRBD1 NA 15 TRBV6-5
CASSRRQLNTEAFF TGTGCCAGCTCACGGAGGCAGCTGAACACTGAAGCTTTCTTT TRBJ1-1 NA few 14 TRBV18
CASTNSQSTDTQYF TGTGCCAGCACCAACTCCCAAAGCACAGATACGCAGTATTTT TRBJ2-3 NA few 14 TRBV2
CASSGPGLAPQETQYF TGTGCCAGCAGCGGGCCGGGACTAGCGCCCCAAGAGACCCAGTACTTC TRBJ2-5 TRBD2 few 16 TRBV7-2
CASSQDLDAGNYGYTF TGCGCCAGCAGCCAAGACTTGGATGCGGGGAACTATGGCTACACCTTC TRBJ1-2 NA NA 16 TRBV4-3
CASSLRSEQYF TGTGCCAGCAGTTTACGGTCCGAGCAGTACTTC TRBJ2-7 NA few 11 TRBV28
CASSTGQSQPQHF TGTGCCAGCAGTACGGGACAGAGCCAGCCCCAGCATTTT TRBJ1-5 TRBD1 NA 13 TRBV6-5
CASSLRWDRGAYEQYF TGCGCCAGCAGCTTGAGGTGGGACAGGGGCGCCTACGAGCAGTACTTC TRBJ2-7 TRBD1 NA 16 TRBV5-1
CASSLGIATGGANVLTF TGCGCCAGCAGCTTGGGCATAGCTACGGGAGGGGCCAACGTCCTGACTTTC TRBJ2-6 NA NA 17 TRBV5-1
CASSLMTVQQGSPLHF TGTGCCAGCAGCCTTATGACAGTTCAGCAAGGGTCACCCCTCCACTTT TRBJ1-6 NA NA 16 TRBV9
CASNGGASTDTQYF TGCGCCAGCAATGGGGGGGCCAGCACAGATACGCAGTATTTT TRBJ2-3 NA few 14 TRBV5-1
CASSFTGVSMGTDTQYF TGCGCCAGCAGCTTTACGGGGGTGAGCATGGGTACAGATACGCAGTATTTT TRBJ2-3 NA few 17 TRBV4-1
CASSLAGTGGETQYF TGTGCCAGCAGCTTGGCAGGTACAGGGGGAGAGACCCAGTACTTC TRBJ2-5 TRBD1 NA 15 TRBV7-9
CAGDGIQGPAGANVLTF TGTGCCGGAGATGGTATACAGGGTCCGGCTGGGGCCAACGTCCTGACTTTC TRBJ2-6 NA many 17 TRBV7-9
CASSQRGMTGEYF TGTGCCAGCAGTCAAAGGGGTATGACAGGAGAGTACTTC TRBJ2-7 NA few 13 TRBV25-1